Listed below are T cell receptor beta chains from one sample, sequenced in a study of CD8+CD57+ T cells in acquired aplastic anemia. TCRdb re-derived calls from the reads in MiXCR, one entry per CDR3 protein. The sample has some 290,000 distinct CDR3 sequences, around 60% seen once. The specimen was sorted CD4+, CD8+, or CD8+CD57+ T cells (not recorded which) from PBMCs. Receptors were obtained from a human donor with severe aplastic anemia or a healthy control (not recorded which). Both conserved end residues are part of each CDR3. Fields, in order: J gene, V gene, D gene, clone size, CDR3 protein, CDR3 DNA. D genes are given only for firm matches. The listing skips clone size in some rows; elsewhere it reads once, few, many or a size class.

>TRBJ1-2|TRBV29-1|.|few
CSVEGRFPDYGYTF
TGCAGCGTTGAAGGCCGGTTTCCAGACTATGGCTACACCTTC
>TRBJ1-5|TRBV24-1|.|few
CATSGAGDTQPQHF
TGTGCCACCAGTGGTGCCGGCGACACTCAGCCCCAGCATTTT
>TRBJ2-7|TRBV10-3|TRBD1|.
CAFTPGQGYEQYF
TGTGCCTTCACTCCGGGACAGGGCTACGAGCAGTACTTC
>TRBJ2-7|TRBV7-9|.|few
CASSYGTRVSF
TGTGCCAGCAGCTATGGGACCCGGGTCAGCTTC
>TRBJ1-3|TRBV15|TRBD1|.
CATSTRQGATGNTIYF
TGTGCCACCAGCACCCGACAGGGGGCCACGGGAAACACCATATATTTT
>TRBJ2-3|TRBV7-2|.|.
CASSLSTSTDTQYF
TGTGCCAGCAGCTTATCAACTAGCACAGATACGCAGTATTTT
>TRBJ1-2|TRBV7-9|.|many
CASSLGVDYGYTF
TGTGCCAGCAGCTTAGGGGTCGACTATGGCTACACCTTC
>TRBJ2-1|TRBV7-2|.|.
CASSQNTGSVGNEQFF
TGTGCCAGCAGCCAAAACACAGGGTCAGTAGGCAATGAGCAGTTCTTC
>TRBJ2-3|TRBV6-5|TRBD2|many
CASSYNSGGLPDTQYF
TGTGCCAGCAGTTACAATAGCGGGGGGTTACCAGATACGCAGTATTTT
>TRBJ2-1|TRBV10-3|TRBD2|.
CAISELASGRNEQFF
TGTGCCATCAGTGAGTTGGCTAGCGGGAGGAATGAGCAGTTCTTC
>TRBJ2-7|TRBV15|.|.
CATSAQSSYEQYF
TGTGCCACCAGCGCGCAGAGCTCCTACGAGCAGTACTTC
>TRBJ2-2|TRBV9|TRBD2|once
CASSVGGEGTGELFF
TGTGCCAGCAGCGTCGGCGGGGAGGGCACCGGGGAGCTGTTTTTT
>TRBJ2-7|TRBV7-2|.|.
CASTFGGSRYEQYF
TGTGCCAGCACCTTCGGGGGCAGTCGCTACGAGCAGTACTTC
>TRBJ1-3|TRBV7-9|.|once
CASTPGVGTYSGNTIYF
TGTGCCAGCACCCCGGGGGTAGGGACTTACTCTGGAAACACCATATATTTT
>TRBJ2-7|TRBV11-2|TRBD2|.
CASSTGTSGTRGEQYF
TGTGCCAGCAGCACCGGGACTAGCGGGACCCGAGGCGAGCAGTACTTC
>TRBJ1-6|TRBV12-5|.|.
CASSRQGDNSPLHF
TGTGCCAGCAGTCGGCAAGGGGACAATTCACCCCTCCACTTT
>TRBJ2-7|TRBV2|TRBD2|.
CASSVGTSGVSYEQYF
TGTGCCAGCAGTGTCGGGACTAGCGGGGTCTCCTACGAGCAGTACTTC
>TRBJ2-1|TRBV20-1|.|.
CSARDPTGVTYEQFF
TGCAGTGCTAGAGATCCGACAGGCGTCACCTACGAGCAGTTCTTC
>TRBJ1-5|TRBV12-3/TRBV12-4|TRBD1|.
CASSEDRGNQPQHF
TGTGCCAGCAGTGAAGACAGGGGCAATCAGCCCCAGCATTTT
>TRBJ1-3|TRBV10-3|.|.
CAISESLVSGNTIYF
TGTGCCATCAGTGAGTCCTTAGTGTCTGGAAACACCATATATTTT
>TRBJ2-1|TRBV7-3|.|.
CASSLIEGGGEQFF
TGTGCCAGCAGCTTAATAGAGGGGGGCGGCGAGCAGTTCTTC
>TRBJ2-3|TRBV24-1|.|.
CATSDTAGSTDTQYF
TGTGCCACCAGTGATACGGCAGGGAGCACAGATACGCAGTATTTT
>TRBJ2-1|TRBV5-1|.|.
CASSESWGEDEQFF
TGCGCCAGCAGCGAGTCGTGGGGGGAGGATGAGCAGTTCTTC
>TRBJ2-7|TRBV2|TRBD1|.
CASVHRGQNEQYF
TGTGCCAGCGTACACAGGGGGCAGAACGAGCAGTACTTC
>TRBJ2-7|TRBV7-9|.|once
CASSLAATTSEQYF
TGTGCCAGCAGCTTAGCGGCCACTACCTCCGAGCAGTACTTC
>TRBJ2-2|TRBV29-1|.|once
CSVDGPRTGELLF
TGCAGCGTTGATGGTCCGAGGACCGGGGAGCTGCTTTTC
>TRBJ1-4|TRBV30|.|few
CAWRNFGQGLNEKLFF
TGTGCCTGGAGAAACTTCGGGCAGGGCCTTAATGAAAAACTGTTTTTT
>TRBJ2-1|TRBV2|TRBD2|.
CASREGLGGNEQFF
TGTGCCAGCAGAGAGGGACTAGGGGGGAATGAGCAGTTCTTC
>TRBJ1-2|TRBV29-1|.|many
CSVVGTNYGYTF
TGCAGCGTTGTGGGGACTAACTATGGCTACACCTTC
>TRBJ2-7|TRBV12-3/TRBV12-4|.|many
CASSLAGNEQYF
TGTGCCAGCAGTTTAGCAGGGAACGAGCAGTACTTC
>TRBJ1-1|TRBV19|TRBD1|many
CASSMGRTGRTEAFF
TGTGCCAGTAGTATGGGACGGACAGGGCGTACTGAAGCTTTCTTT
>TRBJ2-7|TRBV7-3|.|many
CASSQPGGSDEQYF
TGTGCCAGCAGCCAACCTGGGGGATCGGACGAGCAGTACTTC
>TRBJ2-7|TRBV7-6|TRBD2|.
CASSPGLESSYEQYF
TGTGCCAGCAGCCCTGGACTAGAAAGCTCCTACGAGCAGTACTTC
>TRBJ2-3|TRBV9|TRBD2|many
CASSVGLAVQPADTQYF
TGTGCCAGCAGCGTAGGCCTAGCGGTCCAGCCCGCAGATACGCAGTATTTT
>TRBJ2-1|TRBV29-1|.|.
CSVGDVRGEQFF
TGCAGCGTCGGAGACGTGAGAGGTGAGCAGTTCTTC
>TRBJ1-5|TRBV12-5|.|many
CAPNPPQPQHF
TGTGCTCCGAACCCCCCCCAGCCCCAGCATTTT
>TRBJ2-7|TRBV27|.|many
CASNLLGRPYEQYF
TGTGCCAGCAACCTCCTAGGGAGACCCTACGAGCAGTACTTC
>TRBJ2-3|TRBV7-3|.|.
CASSHGSQGLSTDTQYF
TGTGCCAGCAGCCACGGGTCGCAGGGTCTCAGCACAGATACGCAGTATTTT
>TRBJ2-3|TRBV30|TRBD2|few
CAWSRGLLAGGTDTQYF
TGTGCCTGGAGTAGGGGACTCCTAGCGGGGGGCACAGATACGCAGTATTTT
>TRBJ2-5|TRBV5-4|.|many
CASSLTVGGPGETQYF
TGTGCCAGCAGTTTAACTGTGGGGGGGCCGGGTGAGACCCAGTACTTC
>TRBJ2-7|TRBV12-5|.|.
CASGQFSYEQYF
TGTGCTAGTGGTCAATTCTCCTACGAGCAGTACTTC
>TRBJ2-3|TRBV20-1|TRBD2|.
CSATGGAIDTQYF
TGCAGTGCCACCGGGGGGGCGATAGATACGCAGTATTTT
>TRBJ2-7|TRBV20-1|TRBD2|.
CSAPNPLAGRGEQYF
TGCAGTGCGCCGAACCCACTAGCGGGGAGGGGCGAGCAGTACTTC
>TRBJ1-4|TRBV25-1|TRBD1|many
CASSEAGTGNEKLFF
TGTGCCAGCAGTGAAGCCGGGACAGGAAATGAAAAACTGTTTTTT
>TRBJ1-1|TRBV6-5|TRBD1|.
CASNFSPAGQGGNTEAFF
TGTGCCAGCAACTTCTCCCCAGCGGGACAGGGGGGAAACACTGAAGCTTTCTTT
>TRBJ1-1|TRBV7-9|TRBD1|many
CASSVQQGNGPAFF
TGTGCCAGCAGCGTCCAACAGGGGAATGGACCAGCTTTCTTT
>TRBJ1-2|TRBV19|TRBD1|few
CASSTQDRRHNYGYTF
TGTGCCAGTAGTACCCAGGACAGGCGGCATAACTATGGCTACACCTTC
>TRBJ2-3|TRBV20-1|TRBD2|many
CSASRRGNTDTQYF
TGCAGTGCTAGTAGGCGGGGGAACACAGATACGCAGTATTTT
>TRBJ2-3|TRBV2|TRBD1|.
CASIPVGQGPTDTQYF
TGTGCCAGCATTCCCGTGGGACAGGGGCCCACAGATACGCAGTATTTT